These 6 T cell receptor beta chains share one sample of origin, sequenced in a study of blood T cell repertoires in COVID-19. Assay used: immunoSEQ multiplex PCR; TCRdb lists only in-frame clones, some missing. Of under 300,000 clones in the sample, 75% to 85% are singletons; the top ten hold over 2%. Material for sequencing was peripheral blood. These receptors originate from a middle-aged man who had recovered from COVID-19.

The chain has TRBV5-6 and TRBJ2-7; 7 bases match TRBD1. The germline gives CDR1 SGHDT, CDR2 YYEEEE. V trimming: 4 bases; J trimming: 4 bases; junction bases outside the gene matches: 8. The CDR3 covers 14 residues. This CDR3 is CASSPTGEGYEQYF. The DNA for the CDR3 is TGTGCCAGCAGCCCTACAGGGGAAGGGTACGAGCAGTACTTC.

The chain joins TRBV7-9 to TRBJ2-6; no clear D gene. The CDR3 runs 13 residues. V shed 8 bases and J shed 0 bases, with 5 bases lying between them. Germline V gene lookup returns CDR1 SEHNR and CDR2 FQNEAQ (reference sequence). CDR3 DNA: TGTGCCAGCGGCGGCTCTGGGGCCAACGTCCTGACTTTC. It translates to CASGGSGANVLTF.

In its sample, this clone was seen many times. The chain is built from TRBV10-2 and TRBJ2-7, with 9 positions matching TRBD1. The ends lost 6 bases at V and 1 base at J; junction bases unmatched: 4. This CDR3 is built from 14 residues. Germline values: CDR1 WSHSY, CDR2 SAAADI. The DNA of the CDR3 is TGCGCCAGCAGAGGGACAGGGACATCCTACGAGCAGTACTTC. It codes for CASRGTGTSYEQYF.

The CDR3, as DNA: TGTGCCAGCAGTCCTGCCCTGAGCAGGTACGAGCAGTACTTC. Translated: CASSPALSRYEQYF. The chain is built from TRBV27 and TRBJ2-7; D remains unclear. The CDR3 length is 14 residues. Germline loops: CDR1 MNHEY, CDR2 SMNVEV (reference sequence). The V end lost 5 bases, the J end lost 4 bases, and 15 bases lay between the germline ends.

The chain recombines TRBV20-1 with TRBJ2-3; no firm D call. The germline V gene encodes CDR1 DFQATT and CDR2 SNEGSKA (reference sequence). V was trimmed by 5 bases and J by 9 bases, leaving 12 bases between them. The CDR3 length is 11 residues. The CDR3 DNA reads as TGCAGTGCTCCCTCGGAGACCACGCAGTATTTT. Protein product: CSAPSETTQYF.

J is TRBJ2-7 and V is TRBV5-6; D uncertain. The CDR3 covers 13 residues. Germline V gene sequence: CDR1 SGHDT, CDR2 YYEEEE. V lost 4 bases and J lost 0, with 8 bases in between. For the CDR3, the DNA is TGTGCCAGCAGCCCTCTCCGCTCCTACGAGCAGTACTTC. Encoded protein: CASSPLRSYEQYF.